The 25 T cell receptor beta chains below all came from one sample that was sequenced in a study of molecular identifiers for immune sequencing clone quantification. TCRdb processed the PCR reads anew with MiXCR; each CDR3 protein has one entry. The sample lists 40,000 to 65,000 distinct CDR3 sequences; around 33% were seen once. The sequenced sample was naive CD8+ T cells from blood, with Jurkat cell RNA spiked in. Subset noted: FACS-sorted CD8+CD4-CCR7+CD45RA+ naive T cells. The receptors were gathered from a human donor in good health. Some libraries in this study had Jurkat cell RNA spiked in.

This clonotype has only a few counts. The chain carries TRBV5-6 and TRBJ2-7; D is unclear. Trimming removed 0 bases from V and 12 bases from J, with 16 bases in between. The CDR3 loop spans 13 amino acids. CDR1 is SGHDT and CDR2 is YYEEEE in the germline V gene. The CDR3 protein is CASSLGSSDRGYF. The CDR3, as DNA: TGTGCCAGCAGCTTGGGATCGTCCGACCGAGGGTACTTC.

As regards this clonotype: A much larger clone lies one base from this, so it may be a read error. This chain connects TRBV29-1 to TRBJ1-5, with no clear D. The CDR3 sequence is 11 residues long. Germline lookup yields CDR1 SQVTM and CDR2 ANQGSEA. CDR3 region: CCVEEGPFVNF. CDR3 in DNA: TGCTGCGTTGAAGAAGGACCCTTCGTGAATTTT.

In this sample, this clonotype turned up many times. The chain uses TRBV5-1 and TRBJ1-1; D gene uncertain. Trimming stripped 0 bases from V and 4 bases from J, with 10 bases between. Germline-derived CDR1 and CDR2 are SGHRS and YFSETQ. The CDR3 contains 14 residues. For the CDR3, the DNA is TGCGCCAGCAGCTTGGCTGGGAGAGGCACTGAAGCTTTCTTT. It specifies CASSLAGRGTEAFF.

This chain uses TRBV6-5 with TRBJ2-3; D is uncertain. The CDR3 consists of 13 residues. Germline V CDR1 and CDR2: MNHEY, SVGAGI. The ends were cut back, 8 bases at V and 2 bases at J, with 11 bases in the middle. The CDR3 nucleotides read TGTGCCAGCGGCGGCAGTTCCACAGATACGCAGTATTTT. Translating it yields CASGGSSTDTQYF.

This CDR3 reads CASCEQGYPEAFF. In DNA form, the CDR3 reads TGTGCCAGCTGCGAACAGGGCTACCCTGAAGCTTTCTTT. V is TRBV6-2 or TRBV6-3 and J is TRBJ1-1, with D tentatively TRBD1 (6 bases). V was clipped by 8 bases and J by 6 bases, with 16 bases between them. This CDR3 region has 13 residues. Germline CDR1 MNHEY, CDR2 SVGEGT.

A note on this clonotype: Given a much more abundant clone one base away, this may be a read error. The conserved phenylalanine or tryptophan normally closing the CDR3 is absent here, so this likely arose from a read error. The CDR3 DNA is TGTGCCAGCACCATGGGGTACCAAGAGACCCAGTACATC. Translating gives CASTMGYQETQYI. This chain uses TRBV7-2 with TRBJ2-5; D remains unclear. The CDR3 runs 13 residues. V lost 7 bases, J lost 0 bases, and 9 bases lay in between. The germline CDR1 and CDR2 sequences are SGHTA and FQGNSA.

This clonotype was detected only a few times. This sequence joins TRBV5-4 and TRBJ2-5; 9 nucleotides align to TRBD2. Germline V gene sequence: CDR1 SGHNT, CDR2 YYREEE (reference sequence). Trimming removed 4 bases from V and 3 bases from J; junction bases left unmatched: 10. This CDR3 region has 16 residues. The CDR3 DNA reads TGTGCCAGCAGCCCCCTTGGGGCTAGCGGGGAAGAGACCCAGTACTTC. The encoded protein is CASSPLGASGEETQYF.

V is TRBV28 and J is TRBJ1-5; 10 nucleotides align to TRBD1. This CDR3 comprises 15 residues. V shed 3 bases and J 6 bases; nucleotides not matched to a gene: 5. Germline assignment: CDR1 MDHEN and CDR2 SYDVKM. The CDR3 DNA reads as TGTGCCAGCAGTTTCCGACAGGGGGCTACTCAGCCCCAGCATTTT. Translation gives CASSFRQGATQPQHF. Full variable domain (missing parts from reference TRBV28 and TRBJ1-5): DVKVTQSSRYLVKRTGEKVFLECVQDMDHENMFWYRQDPGLGLRLIYFSYDVKMKEKGDIPEGYSVSREKKERFSLILESASTNQTSMYLCASSFRQGATQPQHFGDGTRLSIL.

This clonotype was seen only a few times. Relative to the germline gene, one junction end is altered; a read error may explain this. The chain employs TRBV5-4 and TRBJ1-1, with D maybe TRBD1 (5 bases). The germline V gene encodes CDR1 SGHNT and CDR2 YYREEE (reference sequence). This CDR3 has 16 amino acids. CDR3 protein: CASSSGDGYSNTGAFF. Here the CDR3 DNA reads TGTGCCAGCAGCTCCGGGGACGGATACTCGAACACTGGAGCTTTCTTT.

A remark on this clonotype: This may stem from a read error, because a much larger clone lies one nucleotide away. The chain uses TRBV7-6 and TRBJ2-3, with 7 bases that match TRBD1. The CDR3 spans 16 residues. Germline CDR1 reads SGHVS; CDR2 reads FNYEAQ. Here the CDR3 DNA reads TGTGCCAACAGCTTCGGAACAGGGGCTTGGACAGATACGCAGTATTTT. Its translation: CANSFGTGAWTDTQYF.

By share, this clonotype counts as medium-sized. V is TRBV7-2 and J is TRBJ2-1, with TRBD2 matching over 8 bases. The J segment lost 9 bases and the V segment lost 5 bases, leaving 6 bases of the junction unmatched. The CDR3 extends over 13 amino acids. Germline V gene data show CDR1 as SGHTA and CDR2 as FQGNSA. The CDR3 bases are TGTGCCAGCAGCCCGGGGACTAGGGTTGAGCAGTTCTTC. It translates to CASSPGTRVEQFF.

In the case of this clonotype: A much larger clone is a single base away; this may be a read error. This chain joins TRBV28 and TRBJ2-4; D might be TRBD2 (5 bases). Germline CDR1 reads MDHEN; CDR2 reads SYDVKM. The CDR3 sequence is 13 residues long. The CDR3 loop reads CASREGAENIQYF. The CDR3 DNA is TGTGCCAGTCGTGAGGGAGCCGAAAACATTCAGTACTTC.

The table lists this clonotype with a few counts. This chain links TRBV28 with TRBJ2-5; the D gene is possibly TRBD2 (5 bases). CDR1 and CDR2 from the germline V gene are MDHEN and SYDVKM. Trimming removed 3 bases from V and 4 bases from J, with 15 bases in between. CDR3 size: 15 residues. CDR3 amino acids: CASSFTRTYPETQYF. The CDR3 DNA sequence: TGTGCCAGCAGTTTTACCCGGACTTACCCAGAGACCCAGTACTTC.

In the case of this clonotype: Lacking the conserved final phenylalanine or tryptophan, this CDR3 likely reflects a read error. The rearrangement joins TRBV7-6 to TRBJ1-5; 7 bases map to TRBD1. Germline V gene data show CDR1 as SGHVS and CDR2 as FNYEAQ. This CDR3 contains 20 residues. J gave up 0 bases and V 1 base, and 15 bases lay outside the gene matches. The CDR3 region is CASSLEAPRQGHYSNQPQHI. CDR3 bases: TGTGCCAGCAGCTTAGAAGCTCCGCGACAGGGACATTATAGCAATCAGCCCCAGCATATT.

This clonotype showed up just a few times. In DNA form, the CDR3 reads TGTGCCAGTAGTACCGAGTCACTTGGGGCCAACGTCCTGACTTTC. Encoded protein: CASSTESLGANVLTF. This rearrangement joins TRBV19 to TRBJ2-6; D remains unclear. V was shortened by 4 bases and J by 3 bases, with 10 bases between the two germline ends. The CDR3 has 15 residues. Germline CDR1 and CDR2: LNHDA and SQIVND (reference sequence).

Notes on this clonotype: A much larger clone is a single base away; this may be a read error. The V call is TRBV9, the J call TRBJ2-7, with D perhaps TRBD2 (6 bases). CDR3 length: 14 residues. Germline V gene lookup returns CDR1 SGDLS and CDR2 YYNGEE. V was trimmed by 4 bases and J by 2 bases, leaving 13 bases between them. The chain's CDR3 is CASSPGLSPYEQYF. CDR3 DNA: TGTGCCAGCAGCCCGGGACTTAGCCCCTACGAGCAGTACTTC. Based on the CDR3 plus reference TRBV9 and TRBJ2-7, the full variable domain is DSGVTQTPKHLITATGQRVTLRCSPRSGDLSVYWYQQSLDQGLQFLIQYYNGEERAKGNILERFSAQQFPDLHSELNLSSLELGDSALYFCASSPGLSPYEQYFGPGTRLTVT.

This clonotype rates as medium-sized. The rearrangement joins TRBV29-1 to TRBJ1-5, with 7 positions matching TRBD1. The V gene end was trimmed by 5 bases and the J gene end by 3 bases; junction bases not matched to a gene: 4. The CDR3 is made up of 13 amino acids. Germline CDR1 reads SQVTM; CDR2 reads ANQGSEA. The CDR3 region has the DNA TGCAGCGTTTCAGGGGGTTACAATCAGCCCCAGCATTTT. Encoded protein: CSVSGGYNQPQHF.

CDR3 in amino acids: CASSSVTDTNQPQHF. CDR3 nucleotide sequence: TGTGCCAGCAGTTCCGTGACAGATACCAATCAGCCCCAGCATTTT. The J gene is TRBJ1-5, the V gene TRBV12-3 or TRBV12-4, with TRBD1 as a possible D gene (5 bases). V was clipped by 4 bases and J by 3 bases, with 13 bases between them. The CDR3 runs to 15 residues.

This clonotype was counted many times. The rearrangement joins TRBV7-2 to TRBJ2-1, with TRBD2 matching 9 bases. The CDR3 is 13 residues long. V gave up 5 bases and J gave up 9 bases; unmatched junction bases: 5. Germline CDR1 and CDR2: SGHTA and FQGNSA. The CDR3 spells CASSPLTSGEQFF. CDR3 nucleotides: TGTGCCAGCAGCCCACTGACTAGCGGTGAGCAGTTCTTC.

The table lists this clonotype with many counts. The CDR3 DNA is TGTGCCAGCAGTTTGGTTCTCCCGGGTCTGTCACCCCTCCACTTT. It codes for CASSLVLPGLSPLHF. The chain links TRBV27 to TRBJ1-6; D is undetermined. The germline CDR1 and CDR2 sequences are MNHEY and SMNVEV (reference sequence). The V and J ends lost 3 bases and 10 bases respectively, with 16 bases between them. This CDR3 has 15 amino acids.

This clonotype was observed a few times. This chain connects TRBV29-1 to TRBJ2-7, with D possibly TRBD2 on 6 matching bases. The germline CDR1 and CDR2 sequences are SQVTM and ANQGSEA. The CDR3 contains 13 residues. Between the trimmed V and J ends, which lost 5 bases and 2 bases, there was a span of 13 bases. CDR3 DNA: TGCAGCGTTTCGGGCGGGGAGACCTACGAGCAGTACTTC. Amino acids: CSVSGGETYEQYF.

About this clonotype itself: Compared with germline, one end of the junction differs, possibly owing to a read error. Here the CDR3 reads CASSLQGRGNLPQHF. CDR3 nucleotide sequence: TGTGCCAGCAGTCTACAGGGTAGGGGCAATCTGCCCCAGCATTTT. The chain carries TRBV27 and TRBJ1-5, with D maybe TRBD1 (6 bases). The germline V gene encodes CDR1 MNHEY and CDR2 SMNVEV (reference sequence). CDR3 length: 15 amino acids.

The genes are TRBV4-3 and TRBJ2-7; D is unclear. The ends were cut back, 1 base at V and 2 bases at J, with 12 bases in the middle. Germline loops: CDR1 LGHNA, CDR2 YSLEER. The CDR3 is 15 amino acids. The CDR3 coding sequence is TGCGCCAGCAGCCAAGCCCCGTCAGGCCCCTACGAGCAGTACTTC. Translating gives CASSQAPSGPYEQYF.

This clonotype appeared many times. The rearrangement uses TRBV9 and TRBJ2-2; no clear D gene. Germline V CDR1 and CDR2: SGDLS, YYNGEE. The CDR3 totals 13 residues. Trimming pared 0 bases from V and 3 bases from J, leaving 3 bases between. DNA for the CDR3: TGTGCCAGCAGCGTAGTGGACACCGGGGAGCTGTTTTTT. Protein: CASSVVDTGELFF.

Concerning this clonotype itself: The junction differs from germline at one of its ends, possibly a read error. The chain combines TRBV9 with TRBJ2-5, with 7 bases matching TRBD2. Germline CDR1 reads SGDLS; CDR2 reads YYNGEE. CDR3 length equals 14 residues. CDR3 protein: CASSAGGCAETQYF. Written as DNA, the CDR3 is TGTGCCAGCAGCGCCGGGGGGTGTGCAGAGACACAGTACTTC.